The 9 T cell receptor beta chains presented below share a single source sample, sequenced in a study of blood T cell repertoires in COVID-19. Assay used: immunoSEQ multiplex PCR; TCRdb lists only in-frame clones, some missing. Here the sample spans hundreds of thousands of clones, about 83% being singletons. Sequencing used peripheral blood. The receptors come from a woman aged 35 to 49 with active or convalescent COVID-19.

CDR3 loop: CASSSGTGTYEQYF. CDR3 sequence (DNA): TGCGCCAGCAGCTCCGGGACAGGAACCTACGAGCAGTACTTC. This chain connects TRBV5-1 to TRBJ2-7; 8 bases fit TRBD1. CDR1 is SGHRS, CDR2 YFSETQ, per germline. This CDR3 region has 14 residues. J lost 2 bases, V lost 3 bases, and 4 bases had no gene match.

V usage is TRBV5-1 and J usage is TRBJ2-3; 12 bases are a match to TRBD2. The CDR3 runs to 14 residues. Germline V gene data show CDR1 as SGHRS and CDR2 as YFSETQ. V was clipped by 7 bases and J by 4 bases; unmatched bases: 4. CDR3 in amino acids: CASSSGRAPDTQYF. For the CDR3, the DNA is TGCGCCAGCTCTAGCGGGAGGGCCCCAGATACGCAGTATTTT.

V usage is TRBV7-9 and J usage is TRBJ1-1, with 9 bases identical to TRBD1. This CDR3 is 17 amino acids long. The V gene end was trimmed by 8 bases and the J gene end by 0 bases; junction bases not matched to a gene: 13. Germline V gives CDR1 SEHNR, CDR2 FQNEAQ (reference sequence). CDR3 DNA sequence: TGTGCCAGCCGAACTAGAGGCGGGACAGGGATGAACACTGAAGCTTTCTTT. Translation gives CASRTRGGTGMNTEAFF.

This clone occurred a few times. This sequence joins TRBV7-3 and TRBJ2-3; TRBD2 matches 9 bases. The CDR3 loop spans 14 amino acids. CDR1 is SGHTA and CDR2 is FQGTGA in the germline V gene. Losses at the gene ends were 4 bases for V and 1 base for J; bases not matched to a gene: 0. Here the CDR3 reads CASSSSGGTDTQYF. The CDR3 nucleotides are TGTGCCAGCAGCTCTAGCGGGGGCACAGATACGCAGTATTTT. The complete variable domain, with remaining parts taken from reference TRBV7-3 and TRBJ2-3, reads GAGVSQTPSNKVTEKGKYVELRCDPISGHTALYWYRQSLGQGPEFLIYFQGTGAADDSGLPNDRFFAVRPEGSVSTLKIQRTERGDSAVYLCASSSSGGTDTQYFGPGTRLTVL.

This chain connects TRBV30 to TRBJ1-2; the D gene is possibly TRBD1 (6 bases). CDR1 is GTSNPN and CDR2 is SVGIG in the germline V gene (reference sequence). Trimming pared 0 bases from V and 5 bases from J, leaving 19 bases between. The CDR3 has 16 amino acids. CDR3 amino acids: CAWSVHSSGAVYGYTF. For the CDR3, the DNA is TGTGCCTGGAGTGTACATTCATCAGGGGCCGTATATGGCTACACCTTC. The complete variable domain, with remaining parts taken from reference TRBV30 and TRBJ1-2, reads SQTIHQWPATLVQPVGSPLSLECTVEGTSNPNLYWYRQAAGRGLQLLFYSVGIGQISSEVPQNLSASRPQDRQFILSSKKLLLSDSGFYLCAWSVHSSGAVYGYTFGSGTRLTVV.

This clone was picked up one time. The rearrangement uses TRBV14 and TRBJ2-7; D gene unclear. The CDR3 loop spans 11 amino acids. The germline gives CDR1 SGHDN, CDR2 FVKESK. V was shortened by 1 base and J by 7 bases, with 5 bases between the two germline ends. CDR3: CASSQVQEQYF. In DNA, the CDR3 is TGTGCCAGCAGCCAAGTACAAGAGCAGTACTTC. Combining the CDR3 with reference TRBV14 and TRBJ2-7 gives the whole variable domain EAGVTQFPSHSVIEKGQTVTLRCDPISGHDNLYWYRRVMGKEIKFLLHFVKESKQDESGMPNNRFLAERTGGTYSTLKVQPAELEDSGVYFCASSQVQEQYFGPGTRLTVT.

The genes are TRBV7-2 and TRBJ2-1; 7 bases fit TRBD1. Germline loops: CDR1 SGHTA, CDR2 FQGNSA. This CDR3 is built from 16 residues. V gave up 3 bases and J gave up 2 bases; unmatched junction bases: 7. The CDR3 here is CASSFYRGSTYNEQFF. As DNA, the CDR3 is TGTGCCAGCAGCTTTTACAGGGGATCTACCTACAATGAGCAGTTCTTC.

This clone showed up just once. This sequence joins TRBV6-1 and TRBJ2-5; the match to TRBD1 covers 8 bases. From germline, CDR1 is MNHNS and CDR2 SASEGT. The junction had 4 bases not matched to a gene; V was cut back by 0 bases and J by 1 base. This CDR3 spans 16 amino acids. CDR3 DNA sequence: TGTGCCAGCAGTGAAGCGGCAGGGGGCGGCCAAGAGACCCAGTACTTC. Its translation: CASSEAAGGGQETQYF.

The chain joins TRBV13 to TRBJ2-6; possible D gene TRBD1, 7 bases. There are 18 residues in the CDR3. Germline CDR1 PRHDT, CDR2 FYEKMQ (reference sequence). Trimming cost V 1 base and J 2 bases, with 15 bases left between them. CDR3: CASSLAPTGRPGANVLTF. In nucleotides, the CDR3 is TGTGCCAGCAGCTTAGCCCCGACAGGGAGGCCTGGGGCCAACGTCCTGACTTTC.